This TCR beta chain was found in a study of blood T cell repertoires in COVID-19. Study-level background: In Cohort 3, a recovered donor had either two negative PCRs, clearance, or symptom resolution.

Living in 24 US areas, the participants were between about 18 and 95 years of age. Sequenced by immunoSEQ multiplex PCR; TCRdb stores in-frame clones only, minus some. The data contain roughly 150,000 clones, 65% to 80% of them seen just once; the ten biggest clones take up 15% to 20%. Per germline, CDR1 MNHNS and CDR2 SASEGT. This CDR3 has 18 amino acids. The trim removed 0 bases at V and 5 bases at J, leaving 11 bases unmatched. The receptor comes from a woman in her sixties or seventies in a cohort exposed to, infected with or recovered from COVID-19 (not recorded which). The chain is built from TRBV6-1 and TRBJ2-1; 9 bases map to TRBD2. Sample: PBMCs or T cells enriched from blood (not recorded which). CDR3 DNA sequence: TGTGCCAGCAGTGAAGCGGGGTGGAGTAGCGGGAGAGACAATGAGCAGTTCTTC. Its protein product is CASSEAGWSSGRDNEQFF.